The 25 T cell receptor beta chains below were found in one sample sequenced in a study of blood T cell repertoires in COVID-19. Assay: immunoSEQ multiplex PCR; the TCRdb copy retains only in-frame clones and omits some. Among more than 150,000 clones listed, around 82% were seen once. Sequencing used peripheral blood. These TCRs come from a man aged 18 to 35 with active or convalescent COVID-19.

The chain uses TRBV9 and TRBJ1-2; TRBD1 matches at 7 bases. Trimming cost V 1 base and J 4 bases; bases outside gene matches: 4. CDR1 SGDLS and CDR2 YYNGEE come from the germline V gene. The CDR3 consists of 14 residues. The CDR3 reads CASSVMGQPYGYTF. The CDR3, as DNA: TGTGCCAGCAGCGTAATGGGACAGCCCTATGGCTACACCTTC. Filled out from reference TRBV9 and TRBJ1-2, the complete variable domain reads DSGVTQTPKHLITATGQRVTLRCSPRSGDLSVYWYQQSLDQGLQFLIQYYNGEERAKGNILERFSAQQFPDLHSELNLSSLELGDSALYFCASSVMGQPYGYTFGSGTRLTVV.

This chain connects TRBV4-3 to TRBJ2-1, with 10 bases fitting TRBD2. The CDR3 covers 15 residues. With V trimmed by 4 bases and J by 3 bases, 3 bases remained unmatched. Per the germline V gene, CDR1 is LGHNA and CDR2 is YSLEER. CDR3 nucleotides: TGCGCCAGCAGCCCCGGGACTAGCGACTACAATGAGCAGTTCTTC. This encodes CASSPGTSDYNEQFF.

This chain joins TRBV7-3 and TRBJ2-1; 7 bases are shared with TRBD2. V was clipped by 2 bases and J by 2 bases; unmatched bases: 6. The CDR3 extends over 16 amino acids. Germline CDR1 reads SGHTA; CDR2 reads FQGTGA. The CDR3 loop reads CASSLEGGSTYNEQFF. CDR3 coding DNA: TGTGCCAGCAGCTTAGAAGGCGGGAGTACCTACAATGAGCAGTTCTTC.

The chain links TRBV27 to TRBJ1-6, with a possible D match to TRBD1 (5 bases). Germline CDR1 MNHEY, CDR2 SMNVEV (reference sequence). This CDR3 has 14 amino acids. The V and J ends lost 5 bases and 7 bases respectively, with 12 bases between them. The CDR3: CASSPWGDNSPLHF. The CDR3 region has the DNA TGTGCCAGCAGTCCCTGGGGGGACAATTCACCCCTCCACTTT.

CDR3 amino acids: CASRRDGGDNQPQHF. The CDR3, as DNA: TGTGCCAGCAGGCGAGACGGCGGAGACAATCAGCCCCAGCATTTT. The chain joins TRBV6-5 to TRBJ1-5; D gene uncertain. The CDR3 contains 15 residues. The germline V gene encodes CDR1 MNHEY and CDR2 SVGAGI. Trimming left V 6 bases short and J 3 bases short, with 15 bases between.

The chain carries TRBV5-1 and TRBJ1-2; 8 bases line up with TRBD1. Unmatched junction bases numbered 6, after V lost 4 bases and J lost 1 base. CDR1 is SGHRS and CDR2 is YFSETQ in the germline V gene. There are 15 residues in the CDR3. In DNA, the CDR3 is TGCGCCAGCAGCGCGCGACAGGGGTTTAACTATGGCTACACCTTC. This sequence encodes CASSARQGFNYGYTF.

The chain has TRBV5-6 and TRBJ2-7, with D maybe TRBD2 (6 bases). CDR1 and CDR2 from the germline V gene are SGHDT and YYEEEE. V was shortened by 3 bases and J by 3 bases, with 13 bases between the two germline ends. The CDR3 is 14 residues long. As DNA, the CDR3 is TGTGCCAGCAGCTACTACGGGAGTTTCTACGAGCAGTACTTC. Translated, it gives CASSYYGSFYEQYF. The full variable domain, completed using reference TRBV5-6 and TRBJ2-7, is DAGVTQSPTHLIKTRGQQVTLRCSPKSGHDTVSWYQQALGQGPQFIFQYYEEEERQRGNFPDRFSGHQFPNYSSELNVNALLLGDSALYLCASSYYGSFYEQYFGPGTRLTVT.

A word on this clone: Germline is not matched at one junction end, which may reflect a read error. CDR3 loop: CASSLAGYYGYTF. CDR3 nucleotide sequence: TGTGCCAGCAGCCTAGCCGGGTACTATGGCTACACCTTC. This rearrangement joins TRBV7-2 to TRBJ1-2; D unclear. In germline, CDR1 is SGHTA, CDR2 FQGNSA. CDR3 length: 13 residues.

This clone was counted once. The gene calls are TRBV5-1 and TRBJ1-1; 7 positions agree with TRBD1. Germline CDR1 and CDR2: SGHRS and YFSETQ. The V segment lost 3 bases and the J segment 7 bases; nucleotides outside the gene matches: 9. There are 14 residues in the CDR3. CDR3 DNA sequence: TGCGCCAGCAGCTCTAGCCGGACAGGTGGTGAAGCTTTCTTT. Protein: CASSSSRTGGEAFF.

The rearrangement links TRBV18 to TRBJ1-3, with a possible D match to TRBD1 (5 bases). Germline CDR1 is KGHSH and CDR2 is LQKENI. The CDR3 is 14 amino acids. Trimming took 0 bases from V and 5 from J, leaving 8 bases between them. CDR3 residues: CASSPPQGRNTIYF. The CDR3 nucleotides are TGTGCCAGCTCACCACCCCAGGGAAGAAACACCATATATTTT. Looking up the rest from reference TRBV18 and TRBJ1-3 gives the full variable domain: NAGVMQNPRHLVRRRGQEARLRCSPMKGHSHVYWYRQLPEEGLKFMVYLQKENIIDESGMPKERFSAEFPKEGPSILRIQQVVRGDSAAYFCASSPPQGRNTIYFGEGSWLTVV.

In this sample, this clone turned up a few times. The chain links TRBV6-1 to TRBJ1-2; D perhaps matches TRBD1 (6 bases). The ends were cut back, 4 bases at V and 1 base at J, with 19 bases in the middle. CDR1 is MNHNS, CDR2 SASEGT, per germline. This CDR3 comprises 17 residues. The CDR3 coding sequence is TGTGCCAGCAGTGCTATCCAGGACAGCCGCCTTAACTATGGCTACACCTTC. This sequence encodes CASSAIQDSRLNYGYTF.

The rearrangement joins TRBV14 to TRBJ2-7; maybe TRBD1 (6 bases). The ends were cut back, 1 base at V and 3 bases at J, with 7 bases in the middle. This CDR3 has 13 amino acids. In germline, CDR1 is SGHDN, CDR2 FVKESK. The CDR3 protein is CASSQATGYEQYF. The CDR3 DNA sequence: TGTGCCAGCAGCCAAGCGACAGGCTACGAGCAGTACTTC.

CDR3 bases: TGTGCCAGCAGCCAAGAAAGCCCTAGCGGGGGGGCCCGAGATACGCAGTATTTT. This encodes CASSQESPSGGARDTQYF. The genes are TRBV4-2 and TRBJ2-3, with 12 nucleotides matching TRBD2. The V segment lost 0 bases and the J segment 5 bases; nucleotides outside the gene matches: 9. Germline lookup yields CDR1 LGHNA and CDR2 YNFKEQ. The CDR3 runs 18 residues.

The J gene is TRBJ2-7, the V gene TRBV30, with D possibly being TRBD1 (6 bases). Germline V gene lookup returns CDR1 GTSNPN and CDR2 SVGIG (reference sequence). CDR3 length equals 16 residues. V dropped 5 bases and J dropped 0 bases, with 20 bases sitting between them. CDR3 sequence: CAWLRSRGPSSYEQYF. The CDR3 nucleotides are TGTGCCTGGCTCCGAAGCAGGGGCCCCAGCTCCTACGAGCAGTACTTC. The whole variable domain, remainder taken from reference TRBV30 and TRBJ2-7, is SQTIHQWPATLVQPVGSPLSLECTVEGTSNPNLYWYRQAAGRGLQLLFYSVGIGQISSEVPQNLSASRPQDRQFILSSKKLLLSDSGFYLCAWLRSRGPSSYEQYFGPGTRLTVT.

This chain joins TRBV19 and TRBJ1-1; unclear D gene. V was shortened by 11 bases and J by 4 bases, with 23 bases between the two germline ends. CDR3 length equals 15 residues. The germline gives CDR1 LNHDA, CDR2 SQIVND (reference sequence). The CDR3 protein is CASNPEDSRGTEAFF. The CDR3 DNA follows: TGTGCCTCAAATCCCGAGGATTCACGGGGCACTGAAGCTTTCTTT.

This sequence joins TRBV5-1 and TRBJ1-4; 7 positions agree with TRBD1. Germline CDR1 reads SGHRS; CDR2 reads YFSETQ. V lost 3 bases, J lost 6 bases, and 8 bases stayed unmatched. This CDR3 region has 15 residues. The CDR3: CASSSDRSLDEKLFF. The DNA of the CDR3 is TGCGCCAGCAGCTCGGACAGGTCCTTGGATGAAAAACTGTTTTTT.

The chain has TRBV19 and TRBJ1-3, with D perhaps TRBD1 (5 bases). Trimming took off 5 bases at V and 0 bases at J, with 14 bases between the two ends. Germline V gene lookup returns CDR1 LNHDA and CDR2 SQIVND (reference sequence). The CDR3 runs to 16 residues. The CDR3 loop is CASSPRTPISGNTIYF. The CDR3 nucleotides read TGTGCCAGTAGTCCACGGACACCGATCTCTGGAAACACCATATATTTT.

The V call is TRBV5-1, the J call TRBJ1-1; D perhaps matches TRBD1 (6 bases). CDR1 SGHRS and CDR2 YFSETQ come from the germline V gene. The CDR3 length is 14 residues. Trimming shortened V by 3 bases and J by 1 base, and 10 bases separated the two germline ends. The CDR3 DNA sequence: TGCGCCAGCAGCTGGGCGGACAGGAACACTGAAGCTTTCTTT. It translates to CASSWADRNTEAFF.

The chain is built from TRBV7-9 and TRBJ2-7; 8 bases are a match to TRBD1. Germline lookup yields CDR1 SEHNR and CDR2 FQNEAQ (reference sequence). The CDR3 runs 14 residues. The V gene end was trimmed by 5 bases and the J gene end by 5 bases; junction bases not matched to a gene: 8. The CDR3 loop is CASSTQGAVNEQYF. The DNA for the CDR3 is TGTGCCAGCAGCACTCAGGGGGCGGTCAACGAGCAGTACTTC.

This chain uses TRBV5-1 with TRBJ2-7, with D maybe TRBD1 (5 bases). The CDR3 runs 14 residues. The V end was cut by 2 bases, the J end by 1 base, with 10 bases between. The germline V gene encodes CDR1 SGHRS and CDR2 YFSETQ. The CDR3: CASSFDSPSYEQYF. Here the CDR3 DNA reads TGCGCCAGCAGCTTCGACAGTCCTTCCTACGAGCAGTACTTC.

Only a few counts were recorded for this clone. The V call is TRBV30, the J call TRBJ1-2, with TRBD1 as a possible D gene (6 bases). Trimming stripped 1 base from V and 4 bases from J, with 7 bases between. This CDR3 has 12 residues. Per the germline V gene, CDR1 is GTSNPN and CDR2 is SVGIG (reference sequence). CDR3: CAWSGTVYGYTF. The CDR3 DNA sequence: TGTGCCTGGAGTGGGACAGTCTATGGCTACACCTTC.

This clone came up a few times. V gene TRBV10-2 combines with J gene TRBJ1-6, with D unresolved. Trimming took off 6 bases at V and 6 bases at J, with 12 bases between the two ends. Germline CDR1 and CDR2: WSHSY and SAAADI. The CDR3 runs to 14 residues. The chain's CDR3 is CASRGLGSNSPLHF. The CDR3 nucleotides read TGCGCCAGCAGGGGTTTAGGGAGTAATTCACCCCTCCACTTT.

V and J are TRBV6-2 or TRBV6-3 and TRBJ1-1; 11 bases agree with TRBD1. V was pared by 0 bases and J by 4 bases, with 4 bases of the junction left unmatched. Germline V lookup: CDR1 MNHEY, CDR2 SVGEGT. This CDR3 is built from 16 residues. CDR3 residues: CASSYSRTGGPTEAFF. CDR3 sequence (DNA): TGTGCCAGCAGTTACTCGCGGACAGGGGGCCCCACTGAAGCTTTCTTT.

The chain couples TRBV7-2 to TRBJ2-7, with D possibly being TRBD1 (6 bases). Between the trimmed V and J ends, which lost 5 bases and 4 bases, there was a span of 18 bases. The length of the CDR3 is 15 residues. The germline V gene encodes CDR1 SGHTA and CDR2 FQGNSA. Written as DNA, the CDR3 is TGTGCCAGCAGCAGAAGCCAGGGGAAAACGTACGAGCAGTACTTC. The encoded protein is CASSRSQGKTYEQYF. Full variable domain (outside the CDR3, taken from reference TRBV7-2 and TRBJ2-7): GAGVSQSPSNKVTEKGKDVELRCDPISGHTALYWYRQSLGQGLEFLIYFQGNSAPDKSGLPSDRFSAERTGGSVSTLTIQRTQQEDSAVYLCASSRSQGKTYEQYFGPGTRLTVT.

V and J are TRBV19 and TRBJ1-4; 12 nucleotides match TRBD1. The CDR3 runs to 18 residues. The junction had 15 bases not matched to a gene; V was cut back by 6 bases and J by 7 bases. CDR1 and CDR2 (germline): LNHDA, SQIVND (reference sequence). The CDR3 here is CASRPPGSGQGAAEKLFF. CDR3 in DNA: TGTGCCAGTAGGCCACCCGGTTCGGGACAGGGGGCGGCTGAAAAACTGTTTTTT.